These 25 T cell receptor beta chains were sequenced from one sample in a study of shared clonotypes between healthy human individuals. The data were produced by immunoSEQ multiplex PCR, yet TCRdb's version contains in-frame clones alone and is incomplete. Among over a million clones listed, around 97% were seen once. The material sequenced was naive CD4+ T cells sorted from blood. Described subset: CD45RA+ positively selected. These receptors all stem from a man aged 25 to 40 in good health.

The chain combines TRBV10-3 with TRBJ2-5; 7 nucleotides line up with TRBD1. The CDR3 is 18 amino acids. Germline lookup yields CDR1 ENHRY and CDR2 SYGVKD. V dropped 7 bases and J dropped 0; count of bases not matched to a gene: 17. This CDR3 is CAIMIYLPGQMYQETQYF. DNA for the CDR3: TGTGCCATCATGATTTATCTTCCGGGACAGATGTACCAAGAGACCCAGTACTTC.

CDR3 coding DNA: TGCAGTGCTTTAGAAGAGACCCAGTACTTC. It translates to CSALEETQYF. V is TRBV20-1 and J is TRBJ2-5; the D is unclear. Germline CDR1 is DFQATT and CDR2 is SNEGSKA (reference sequence). The V end was cut by 5 bases, the J end by 3 bases, with 4 bases between. The CDR3 has 10 residues.

This chain joins TRBV28 and TRBJ2-3, with a possible D match to TRBD2 (5 bases). Trimming stripped 1 base from V and 3 bases from J, with 14 bases between. Germline V gives CDR1 MDHEN, CDR2 SYDVKM. The CDR3 has 16 residues. The CDR3 loop reads CASSLFRGVGTDTQYF. The CDR3 DNA follows: TGTGCCAGCAGTTTATTTCGGGGAGTCGGGACAGATACGCAGTATTTT.

J is TRBJ1-1 and V is TRBV7-8; 8 nucleotides line up with TRBD1. The CDR3 is 15 residues long. The germline CDR1 and CDR2 sequences are SGHVS and FQNEAQ. The V and J ends lost 5 bases and 0 bases, in that order; junction bases with no gene match: 5. CDR3 sequence (DNA): TGTGCCAGCAGCCCGAAGACAGGGGTGAACACTGAAGCTTTCTTT. It codes for CASSPKTGVNTEAFF.

The rearrangement uses TRBV10-3 and TRBJ2-3; TRBD1 or TRBD2 may be the D gene (5 bases each). Between the trimmed V and J ends, which lost 11 bases and 5 bases, there was a span of 20 bases. This CDR3 region has 14 residues. Germline assignment: CDR1 ENHRY and CDR2 SYGVKD. Here the CDR3 DNA reads TGTGCCCTGGGTCTGGGACCGAGTGGAGATACGCAGTATTTT. Encoded protein: CALGLGPSGDTQYF.

The V and J genes are TRBV7-9 and TRBJ2-7, with TRBD2 matching 12 bases. CDR1 is SEHNR, CDR2 FQNEAQ, per germline (reference sequence). This CDR3 contains 13 residues. Trimming cost V 8 bases and J 4 bases; bases outside gene matches: 3. The CDR3 loop reads CASGLAGKYEQYF. The CDR3 region has the DNA TGTGCCAGCGGACTAGCGGGAAAATACGAGCAGTACTTC.

Here the CDR3 DNA reads TGTGCCAGCAACGATCGGACAGGGGGAGATCAGCCCCAGCATTTT. Translated, it gives CASNDRTGGDQPQHF. The chain joins TRBV6-6 to TRBJ1-5, with 10 bases fitting TRBD1. The CDR3 is made up of 15 amino acids. Germline CDR1 reads MNHNY; CDR2 reads SVGAGI (reference sequence). V gave up 7 bases and J gave up 5 bases; unmatched junction bases: 8.

The V call is TRBV11-3, the J call TRBJ2-1; D not resolved. The CDR3 has 15 amino acids. Trimming left V 0 bases short and J 0 bases short, with 6 bases between. CDR1 and CDR2 from the germline V gene are SGHNT and YENEEA. CDR3 in DNA: TGTGCCAGCAGCTTAGAAACAACCTCCTACAATGAGCAGTTCTTC. Its translation: CASSLETTSYNEQFF.

This chain joins TRBV2 and TRBJ1-1; D is unclear. V was clipped by 5 bases and J by 0 bases, with 7 bases between them. The CDR3 is made up of 13 amino acids. The germline gives CDR1 SNHLY, CDR2 FYNNEI. The CDR3 loop is CASSFDMNTEAFF. The CDR3 nucleotides read TGTGCCAGCAGTTTCGACATGAACACTGAAGCTTTCTTT.

In regard to this clone: No conserved phenylalanine or tryptophan is present at the end of the CDR3, so a read error is the likely explanation. The DNA is omitted, as the CDR3 cannot be located on it reliably, and the CDR3 follows TCRdb's listing. The chain carries TRBV7-8 and TRBJ2-7; TRBD2 reflects the table's D call only, with no check against the DNA. With termini counted, the CDR3 has 13 amino acids. Germline lookup yields CDR1 SGHVS and CDR2 FQNEAQ. The CDR3 is CASSLATSGRAVS.

The V and J genes are TRBV27 and TRBJ2-3, with 10 nucleotides matching TRBD2. The CDR3 has 17 amino acids. Germline CDR1 reads MNHEY; CDR2 reads SMNVEV (reference sequence). The V segment lost 1 base and the J segment 6 bases; nucleotides outside the gene matches: 10. CDR3: CASSLYSLAGEGDTQYF. The CDR3 bases are TGTGCCAGCAGTTTATATTCTCTAGCGGGAGAAGGGGATACGCAGTATTTT.

This sequence joins TRBV2 and TRBJ1-1; TRBD1 is a possible D gene (6 bases). CDR3 length: 14 residues. Trimming removed 11 bases from V and 0 bases from J, with 16 bases in between. Germline CDR1 is SNHLY and CDR2 is FYNNEI. CDR3 sequence (DNA): TGTGCCGGAAACCGGGACACATTGAACACTGAAGCTTTCTTT. Its translation is CAGNRDTLNTEAFF.

The V and J genes are TRBV4-2 and TRBJ2-7; 8 bases align to TRBD2. Germline V gene lookup returns CDR1 LGHNA and CDR2 YNFKEQ. The junction had 11 bases not matched to a gene; V was cut back by 1 base and J by 6 bases. The CDR3 consists of 16 residues. The CDR3 is CASSQGPGLESREQYF. DNA for the CDR3: TGTGCCAGCAGCCAAGGCCCGGGACTAGAATCGCGCGAGCAGTACTTC.

The chain is built from TRBV7-9 and TRBJ2-7; perhaps TRBD2 as D (5 bases). Trimming shortened V by 4 bases and J by 7 bases, and 14 bases separated the two germline ends. CDR3 length equals 13 residues. The germline gives CDR1 SEHNR, CDR2 FQNEAQ (reference sequence). The CDR3: CASSSREAGEQYF. Here the CDR3 DNA reads TGTGCCAGCAGCTCCCGGGAAGCTGGGGAGCAGTACTTC. The full variable domain, in which reference TRBV7-9 and TRBJ2-7 provide the parts outside the CDR3, is DTGVSQNPRHKITKRGQNVTFRCDPISEHNRLYWYRQTLGQGPEFLTYFQNEAQLEKSRLLSDRFSAERPKGSFSTLEIQRTEQGDSAMYLCASSSREAGEQYFGPGTRLTVT.

The chain is built from TRBV19 and TRBJ2-2; tentatively, D is TRBD1 or TRBD2 (6 bases each). The CDR3 sequence is 14 residues long. Germline V gene sequence: CDR1 LNHDA, CDR2 SQIVND (reference sequence). Trimming removed 7 bases at V and 6 bases at J, with 15 bases between. CDR3 residues: CASKGGYNPGELFF. CDR3 bases: TGTGCCAGTAAGGGGGGATATAATCCCGGGGAGCTGTTTTTT.

V and J are TRBV27 and TRBJ1-2; TRBD1 agrees at 10 bases. In germline, CDR1 is MNHEY, CDR2 SMNVEV (reference sequence). The CDR3 length is 14 residues. With V trimmed by 6 bases and J by 5 bases, 6 bases remained unmatched. The DNA of the CDR3 is TGTGCCAGCAGCACCCGGGACAGGGGTTATGGCTACACCTTC. Residues: CASSTRDRGYGYTF.

J is TRBJ2-2 and V is TRBV7-9, with D maybe TRBD2 (5 bases). CDR3 length equals 16 residues. V shed 0 bases and J shed 1 base, with 9 bases lying between them. The V gene's germline CDR1 is SEHNR and CDR2 FQNEAQ (reference sequence). The DNA for the CDR3 is TGTGCCAGCAGCTTAGCGGCTAGCAAGAACACCGGGGAGCTGTTTTTT. It codes for CASSLAASKNTGELFF.

This clone showed up just a few times. The genes are TRBV9 and TRBJ1-1; D remains ambiguous. V lost 5 bases, J lost 1 base, and 6 bases lay in between. There are 12 residues in the CDR3. Per germline, CDR1 SGDLS and CDR2 YYNGEE. The CDR3 nucleotides are TGTGCCAGCAGTGGCGGGAACACTGAAGCTTTCTTT. It yields the protein CASSGGNTEAFF.

This clone has a single count. Other DNA sequences within the sample encode an identical CDR3. The chain couples TRBV9 to TRBJ2-1; possible D gene TRBD2, 5 bases. V lost 0 bases to trimming and J lost 4 bases, with 11 bases between them. The CDR3 length is 15 residues. CDR1 is SGDLS and CDR2 is YYNGEE in the germline V gene. The CDR3 bases are TGTGCCAGCAGCGTAGGCGGGCGGGTATACAATGAGCAGTTCTTC. This gives the protein CASSVGGRVYNEQFF.

The V call is TRBV28, the J call TRBJ1-5; D gene unclear. The V end was cut by 7 bases, the J end by 0 bases, with 16 bases between. The CDR3 has 16 residues. Germline CDR1 and CDR2: MDHEN and SYDVKM. This CDR3 is CASTPVGGYSNQPQHF. The CDR3 DNA reads as TGTGCCAGCACCCCGGTAGGCGGGTATAGCAATCAGCCCCAGCATTTT. The variable domain in full, completed from reference TRBV28 and TRBJ1-5, reads DVKVTQSSRYLVKRTGEKVFLECVQDMDHENMFWYRQDPGLGLRLIYFSYDVKMKEKGDIPEGYSVSREKKERFSLILESASTNQTSMYLCASTPVGGYSNQPQHFGDGTRLSIL.

As for this clone: At one boundary the junction diverges from the germline segment, which might be a read error. The V gene is TRBV5-6, the J gene TRBJ1-3, with 9 bases identical to TRBD1. Germline CDR1 SGHDT, CDR2 YYEEEE. The CDR3 runs 13 residues. CDR3 sequence reads: CASSLAAGQGLSF. CDR3 nucleotides: TGTGCCAGCAGCTTGGCCGCGGGACAGGGTCTTTCTTTT.

This clone was seen only once. The rearrangement links TRBV5-4 to TRBJ1-1, with D hard to call. The ends were cut back, 1 base at V and 0 bases at J, with 10 bases in the middle. The CDR3 length is 15 residues. The germline V gene encodes CDR1 SGHNT and CDR2 YYREEE (reference sequence). The CDR3 spells CASSLSRQLNTEAFF. The DNA of the CDR3 is TGTGCCAGCAGCTTGTCTCGCCAATTGAACACTGAAGCTTTCTTT.

V is TRBV11-2 and J is TRBJ2-2; TRBD2 agrees at 14 bases. Germline V gives CDR1 SGHAT, CDR2 FQNNGV. This CDR3 comprises 16 residues. V lost 5 bases to trimming and J lost 4 bases; unmatched junction nucleotides: 3. CDR3 nucleotide sequence: TGTGCCAGCAGCCGGACTAGCGGGAGGAGCACCGGGGAGCTGTTTTTT. Translating it yields CASSRTSGRSTGELFF.

The chain joins TRBV11-2 to TRBJ2-7, with D maybe TRBD2 (5 bases). The length of the CDR3 is 12 residues. Trimming removed 5 bases from V and 6 bases from J, with 11 bases in between. The germline V gene has CDR1 SGHAT and CDR2 FQNNGV. CDR3 amino acids: CASSRLLAEQYF. CDR3 sequence (DNA): TGTGCCAGCAGCCGACTACTGGCCGAGCAGTACTTC.

The count of this clone is one. V gene TRBV20-1 combines with J gene TRBJ2-7; the D is unclear. The CDR3 covers 11 residues. V lost 7 bases to trimming and J lost 6 bases, with 13 bases between them. The germline CDR1 and CDR2 sequences are DFQATT and SNEGSKA (reference sequence). In DNA form, the CDR3 reads TGCAGTGACACCATCTTGGGCGAGCAGTACTTC. It yields the protein CSDTILGEQYF.